This passage covers 13 T cell receptor beta chains from one sample sequenced in a study of cytomegalovirus exposure and HLA in healthy donors. The method was immunoSEQ multiplex PCR; TCRdb's version includes in-frame clones alone and lacks a portion of them. This table has 130,000 to 150,000 clones, approximately 93% appearing once. Material for sequencing was PBMCs. The source of these receptors is a man younger than 30 in good health and CMV-seronegative.

The V and J genes are TRBV11-2 and TRBJ1-2; D is undetermined. V dropped 6 bases and J dropped 4 bases, with 12 bases sitting between them. CDR3 size: 13 residues. Germline loops: CDR1 SGHAT, CDR2 FQNNGV. Here the CDR3 reads CASSSPSGYGYTF. The CDR3 DNA reads as TGTGCCAGCAGTTCGCCGTCCGGCTATGGCTACACCTTC.

The chain combines TRBV2 with TRBJ1-2, with 7 bases identical to TRBD1. The CDR3 extends over 11 amino acids. V lost 8 bases to trimming and J lost 7 bases; unmatched junction nucleotides: 4. In germline, CDR1 is SNHLY, CDR2 FYNNEI. The CDR3 DNA is TGTGCCAGCGTTGAGGGGGCTGGCTACACCTTC. It yields the protein CASVEGAGYTF.

This chain joins TRBV4-1 and TRBJ1-1, with D possibly TRBD1 on 6 matching bases. Deletions cut 5 bases from V and 4 bases from J, with 14 bases between. This CDR3 comprises 14 residues. Germline CDR1 reads MGHRA; CDR2 reads YSYEKL. The CDR3 region has the DNA TGCGCCAGCAGCACATTACAAGGGGGCACTGAAGCTTTCTTT. It translates to CASSTLQGGTEAFF.

The chain recombines TRBV11-3 with TRBJ1-2; 8 nucleotides agree with TRBD1. The CDR3 runs 14 residues. Germline-derived CDR1 and CDR2 are SGHNT and YENEEA. Unmatched junction bases numbered 7, after V lost 4 bases and J lost 6 bases. Here the CDR3 reads CASSWNQGANGYTF. The DNA of the CDR3 is TGTGCCAGCAGCTGGAACCAGGGGGCAAATGGCTACACCTTC.

The genes are TRBV27 and TRBJ2-3; maybe TRBD2 (6 bases). Germline V gene data show CDR1 as MNHEY and CDR2 as SMNVEV (reference sequence). The ends were cut back, 5 bases at V and 6 bases at J, with 18 bases in the middle. This CDR3 has 15 amino acids. The CDR3 DNA reads TGTGCCAGCAGTCTAAGACTAGGTGGCCCGGATACGCAGTATTTT. It codes for CASSLRLGGPDTQYF.

The rearrangement uses TRBV6-5 and TRBJ2-1, with no clear D. The CDR3 runs 14 residues. From germline, CDR1 is MNHEY and CDR2 SVGAGI. With 2 bases removed from V and 4 bases from J, the gap between germline ends came to 9 bases. This CDR3 reads CASSYGLAYNEQFF. The DNA of the CDR3 is TGTGCCAGCAGTTACGGATTAGCTTACAATGAGCAGTTCTTC.

The rearrangement joins TRBV7-3 to TRBJ1-1; 9 bases align to TRBD1. Trimming cost V 5 bases and J 3 bases; bases outside gene matches: 4. The germline V gene has CDR1 SGHTA and CDR2 FQGTGA. The CDR3 length is 14 residues. For the CDR3, the DNA is TGTGCCAGCAGCCCGGGACAGGGCCACACTGAAGCTTTCTTT. Translation: CASSPGQGHTEAFF.

A single count supports this clone. The chain links TRBV10-1 to TRBJ2-1; 7 nucleotides agree with TRBD1. The CDR3 is 15 amino acids. The J segment lost 4 bases and the V segment lost 2 bases, leaving 5 bases of the junction unmatched. From germline, CDR1 is WNHNN and CDR2 SYGVQD (reference sequence). CDR3 sequence: CASSETGVEYNEQFF. For the CDR3, the DNA is TGCGCCAGCAGTGAGACAGGGGTAGAATACAATGAGCAGTTCTTC.

This chain connects TRBV4-3 to TRBJ1-2; maybe TRBD1 (5 bases). Looked up from germline, CDR1 is LGHNA and CDR2 is YSLEER. V was clipped by 1 base and J by 4 bases, with 16 bases between them. This CDR3 region has 16 residues. The CDR3 here is CASSQATQGLSYGYTF. In DNA, the CDR3 is TGCGCCAGCAGCCAAGCGACTCAGGGTCTCAGCTATGGCTACACCTTC.

The CDR3 protein is CASSEGQGTITEAFF. The CDR3 coding sequence is TGTGCCAGCAGCGAAGGACAGGGGACGATTACTGAAGCTTTCTTT. V gene TRBV9 combines with J gene TRBJ1-1; 9 bases are shared with TRBD1. This CDR3 region has 15 residues. Trimming removed 3 bases from V and 5 bases from J; junction bases left unmatched: 8. From germline, CDR1 is SGDLS and CDR2 YYNGEE.

V is TRBV5-1 and J is TRBJ1-1, with D hard to call. Germline lookup yields CDR1 SGHRS and CDR2 YFSETQ. The CDR3 consists of 13 residues. V was clipped by 2 bases and J by 0 bases, with 5 bases between them. The CDR3, as DNA: TGCGCCAGCAGCTTTCGTATGAACACTGAAGCTTTCTTT. Amino acids: CASSFRMNTEAFF.

As to this clone: Other DNA sequences within the sample encode an identical CDR3. This sequence joins TRBV6-1 and TRBJ1-5, with 8 nucleotides matching TRBD1. Germline lookup yields CDR1 MNHNS and CDR2 SASEGT. The V segment lost 3 bases and the J segment 4 bases; nucleotides outside the gene matches: 5. This CDR3 is built from 15 residues. The DNA for the CDR3 is TGTGCCAGCAGTGACAACAGGGGGGGGAATCAGCCCCAGCATTTT. Translating it yields CASSDNRGGNQPQHF.

The chain couples TRBV9 to TRBJ2-5; 13 nucleotides agree with TRBD2. Trimming at V came to 0 bases and at J to 2 bases, leaving 1 base not matched to a gene. The CDR3 is 16 amino acids. CDR1 is SGDLS, CDR2 YYNGEE, per germline. This chain's CDR3 is CASSVVGLAGQETQYF. The CDR3 DNA reads as TGTGCCAGCAGCGTAGTGGGACTAGCGGGACAAGAGACCCAGTACTTC. Combining the CDR3 with reference TRBV9 and TRBJ2-5 gives the whole variable domain DSGVTQTPKHLITATGQRVTLRCSPRSGDLSVYWYQQSLDQGLQFLIQYYNGEERAKGNILERFSAQQFPDLHSELNLSSLELGDSALYFCASSVVGLAGQETQYFGPGTRLLVL.